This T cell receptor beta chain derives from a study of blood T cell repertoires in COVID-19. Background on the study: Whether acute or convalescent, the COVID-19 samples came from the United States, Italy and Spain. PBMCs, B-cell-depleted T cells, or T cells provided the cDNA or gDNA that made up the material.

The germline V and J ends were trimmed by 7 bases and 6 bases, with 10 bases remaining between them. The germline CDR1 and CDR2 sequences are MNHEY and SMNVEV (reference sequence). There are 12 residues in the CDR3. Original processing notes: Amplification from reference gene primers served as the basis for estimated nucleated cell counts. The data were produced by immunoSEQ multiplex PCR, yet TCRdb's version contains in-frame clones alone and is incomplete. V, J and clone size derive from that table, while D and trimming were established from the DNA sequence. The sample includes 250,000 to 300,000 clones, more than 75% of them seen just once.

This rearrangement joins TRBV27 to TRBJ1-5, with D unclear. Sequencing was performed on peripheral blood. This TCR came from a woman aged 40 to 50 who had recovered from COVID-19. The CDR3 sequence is CASTSGGQPQHF. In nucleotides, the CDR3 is TGTGCCAGCACGTCGGGTGGTCAGCCCCAGCATTTT.